These T cell receptor beta chains were read from a single sample in a study of blood T cell repertoires in COVID-19. The protocol was immunoSEQ multiplex PCR, while the TCRdb copy is restricted to in-frame clones and leaves out a portion. Here the sample spans 180,000 or so clones, roughly 84% being singletons. The sequenced sample was peripheral blood. The receptors derive from a human donor with acute or convalescent COVID-19. The donor label of this sample is uncertain. The CDR3 runs from the conserved cysteine through the conserved F or W. The D gene is left open where the match is weak.

>TRBV6-1|NA|TRBJ1-3
TGTGCCAGCAGTCAGGGGTCTGCAAGCACCATATATTTT
CASSQGSASTIYF
>TRBV28|NA|TRBJ2-7
TGTGCCAGCAGTACCACAGGGAACCTTAGAACCGAGCAGTACTTC
CASSTTGNLRTEQYF
>TRBV7-3|TRBD1|TRBJ2-1
TGTGCCAGCAGTCCAGGGGGCGCGGGCTACAATGAGCAGTTCTTC
CASSPGGAGYNEQFF
>TRBV2|NA|TRBJ1-3
TGTGCCAGCAAGGGGCGGACCAGCTCTGGAAACACCATATATTTT
CASKGRTSSGNTIYF
>TRBV7-9|TRBD2|TRBJ2-7
TGTGCCAGCAGCCCCTTCTTTTCCGGGAGGGGGGGCAGTTCCTACGAGCAGTACTTC
CASSPFFSGRGGSSYEQYF
>TRBV29-1|NA|TRBJ2-7
TGCAGCGTTGAAGGAGCAGGAAGACCCTACGAGCAGTACTTC
CSVEGAGRPYEQYF
>TRBV21-1|NA|TRBJ2-1
TGTGCCAGCCCGAGCGGGAGCTCCTACAATGAGCAGTTCTTC
CASPSGSSYNEQFF
>TRBV2|TRBD2|TRBJ2-7
TGTGCCAGCAGATCGGTACTAGCGGGAGGGCTGAGCTCCTACGAGCAGTACTTC
CASRSVLAGGLSSYEQYF
>TRBV5-6|NA|TRBJ1-5
TGTGCCAGCAGCTTCCGACAGAGCCTTAGCAATCAGCCCCAGCATTTT
CASSFRQSLSNQPQHF
>TRBV13|TRBD2|TRBJ2-7
TGTGCCAGCAGCTTAAGGGGACTAGGTCCTTCGGAGGGCGAGCAGTACTTC
CASSLRGLGPSEGEQYF